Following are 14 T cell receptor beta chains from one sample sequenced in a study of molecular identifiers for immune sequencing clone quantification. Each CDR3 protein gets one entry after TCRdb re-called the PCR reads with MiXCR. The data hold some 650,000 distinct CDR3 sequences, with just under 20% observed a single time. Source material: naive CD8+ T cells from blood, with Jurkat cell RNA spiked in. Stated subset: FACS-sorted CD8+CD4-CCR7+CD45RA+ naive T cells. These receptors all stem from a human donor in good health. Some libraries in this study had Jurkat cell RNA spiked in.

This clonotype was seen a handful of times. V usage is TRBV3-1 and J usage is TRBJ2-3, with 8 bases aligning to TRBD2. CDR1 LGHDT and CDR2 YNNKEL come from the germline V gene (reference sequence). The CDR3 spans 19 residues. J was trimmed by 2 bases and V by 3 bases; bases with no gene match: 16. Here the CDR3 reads CASSQAITGGLVTTDTQYF. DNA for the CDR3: TGTGCCAGCAGCCAGGCGATTACTGGGGGACTAGTGACCACAGATACGCAGTATTTT.

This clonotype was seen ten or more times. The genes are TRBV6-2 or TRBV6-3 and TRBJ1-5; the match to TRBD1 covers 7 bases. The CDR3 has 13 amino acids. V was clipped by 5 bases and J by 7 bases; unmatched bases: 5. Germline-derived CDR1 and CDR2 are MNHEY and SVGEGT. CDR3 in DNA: TGTGCCAGCAGTCACAGGGGAAGCCAGCCCCAGCATTTT. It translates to CASSHRGSQPQHF.

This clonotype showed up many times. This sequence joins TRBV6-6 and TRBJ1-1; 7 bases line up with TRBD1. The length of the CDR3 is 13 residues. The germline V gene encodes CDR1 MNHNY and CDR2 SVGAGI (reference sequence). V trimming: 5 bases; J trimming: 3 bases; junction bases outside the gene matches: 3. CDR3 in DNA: TGTGCCAGCAGTGTACAGGGGTACACTGAAGCTTTCTTT. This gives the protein CASSVQGYTEAFF.

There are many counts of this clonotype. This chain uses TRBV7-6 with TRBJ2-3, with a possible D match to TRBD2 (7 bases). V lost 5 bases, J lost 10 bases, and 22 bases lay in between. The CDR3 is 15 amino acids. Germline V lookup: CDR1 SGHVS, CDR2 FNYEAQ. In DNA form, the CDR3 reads TGTGCCAGCAGCCAATCTGGGTTTTGGCGGGGGCCGCAGTATTTT. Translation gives CASSQSGFWRGPQYF. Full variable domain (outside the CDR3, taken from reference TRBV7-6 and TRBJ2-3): GAGVSQSPRYKVTKRGQDVALRCDPISGHVSLYWYRQALGQGPEFLTYFNYEAQQDKSGLPNDRFSAERPEGSISTLTIQRTEQRDSAMYRCASSQSGFWRGPQYFGPGTRLTVL.

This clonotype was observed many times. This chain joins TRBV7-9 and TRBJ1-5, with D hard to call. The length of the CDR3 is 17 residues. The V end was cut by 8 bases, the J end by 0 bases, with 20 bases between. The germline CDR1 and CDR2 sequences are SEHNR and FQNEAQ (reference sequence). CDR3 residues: CASRPGRAPYSNQPQHF. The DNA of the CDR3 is TGTGCCAGCCGCCCGGGGAGGGCCCCTTATAGCAATCAGCCCCAGCATTTT.

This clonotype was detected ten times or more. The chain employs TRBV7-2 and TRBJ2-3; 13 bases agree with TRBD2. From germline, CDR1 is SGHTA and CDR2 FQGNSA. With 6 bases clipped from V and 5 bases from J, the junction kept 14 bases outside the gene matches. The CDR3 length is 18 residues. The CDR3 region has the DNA TGTGCCAGCAGATTCTTCCCTCAGGGACTAGCGGGATTAGATACGCAGTATTTT. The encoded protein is CASRFFPQGLAGLDTQYF.

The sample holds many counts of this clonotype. CDR3 protein: CASSLVVGAEAFF. CDR3 DNA: TGTGCCAGCAGCTTGGTGGTGGGCGCTGAAGCTTTCTTT. The V gene is TRBV5-6, the J gene TRBJ1-1; D unclear. This CDR3 is built from 13 residues. V was clipped by 0 bases and J by 6 bases, with 9 bases between them. Germline loops: CDR1 SGHDT, CDR2 YYEEEE.

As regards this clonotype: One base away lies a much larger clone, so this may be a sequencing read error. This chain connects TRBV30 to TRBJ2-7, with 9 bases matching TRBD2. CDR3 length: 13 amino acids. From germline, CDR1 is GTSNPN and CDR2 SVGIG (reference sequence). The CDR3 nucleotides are TGTGCCTGGAGTATAGCGGGAGTGGGAGAGCAGTGCTTC. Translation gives CAWSIAGVGEQCF.

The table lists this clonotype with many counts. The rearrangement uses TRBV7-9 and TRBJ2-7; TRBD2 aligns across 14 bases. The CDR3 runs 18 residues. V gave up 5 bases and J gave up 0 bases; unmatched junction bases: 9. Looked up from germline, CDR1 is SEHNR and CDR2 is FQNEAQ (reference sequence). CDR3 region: CASSVPGLAGVASYEQYF. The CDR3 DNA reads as TGTGCCAGCAGCGTACCGGGACTAGCGGGAGTTGCCTCCTACGAGCAGTACTTC.

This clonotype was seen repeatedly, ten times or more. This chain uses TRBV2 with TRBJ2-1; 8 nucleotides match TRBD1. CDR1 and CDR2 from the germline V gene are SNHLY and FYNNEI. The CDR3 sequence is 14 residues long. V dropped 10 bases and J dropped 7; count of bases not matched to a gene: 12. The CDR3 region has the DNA TGTGCCAAGGGGGCAGGGGGCTTTAGGAATGAGCAGTTCTTC. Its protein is CAKGAGGFRNEQFF.

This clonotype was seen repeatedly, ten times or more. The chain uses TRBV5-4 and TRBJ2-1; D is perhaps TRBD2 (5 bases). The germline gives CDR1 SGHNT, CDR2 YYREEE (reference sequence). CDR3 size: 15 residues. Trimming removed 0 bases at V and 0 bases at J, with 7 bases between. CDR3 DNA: TGTGCCAGCAGCTTGGTCGGGAACTCCTACAATGAGCAGTTCTTC. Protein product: CASSLVGNSYNEQFF.

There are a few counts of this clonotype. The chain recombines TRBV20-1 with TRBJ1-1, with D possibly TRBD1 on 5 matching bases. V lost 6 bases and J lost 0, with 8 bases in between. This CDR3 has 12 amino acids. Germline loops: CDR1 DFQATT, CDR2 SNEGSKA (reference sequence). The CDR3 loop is CSARGMNTEAFF. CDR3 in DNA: TGCAGTGCGAGGGGAATGAACACTGAAGCTTTCTTT.

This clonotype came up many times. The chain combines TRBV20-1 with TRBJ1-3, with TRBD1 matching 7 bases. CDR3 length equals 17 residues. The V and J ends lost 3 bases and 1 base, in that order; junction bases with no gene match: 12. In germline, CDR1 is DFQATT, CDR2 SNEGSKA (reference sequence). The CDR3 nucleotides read TGCAGTGCTAGTCCCATTGGGACAGCAGGGTCTGGAAACACCATATATTTT. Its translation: CSASPIGTAGSGNTIYF.

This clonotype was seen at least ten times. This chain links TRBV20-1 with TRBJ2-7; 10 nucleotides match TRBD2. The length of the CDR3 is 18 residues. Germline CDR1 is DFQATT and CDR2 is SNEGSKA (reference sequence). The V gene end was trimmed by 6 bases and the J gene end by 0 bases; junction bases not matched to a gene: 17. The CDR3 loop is CSADRTSGGKRFSYEQYF. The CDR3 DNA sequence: TGCAGTGCAGATCGGACTAGCGGAGGGAAAAGGTTCTCCTACGAGCAGTACTTC.